This T cell receptor beta chain emerged from a study of blood T cell repertoires in COVID-19. Study at large: The United States, Italy and Spain provided the acute and convalescent COVID-19 samples. T cells, B-cell-depleted T cells, or PBMCs provided the cDNA or gDNA that served as material.

Trimming left V 10 bases short and J 1 base short, with 14 bases between. The CDR3 contains 14 residues. CDR1 and CDR2 (germline): MNHEY, SVGAGI. The Seattle patients, enrolled during active infection, were followed longitudinally. Per the study methods: Estimation of nucleated cell counts relied on the amplification of reference gene primers. Sequencing used immunoSEQ multiplex PCR; TCRdb keeps in-frame clones, though not all of them. V and J calls and clone size are as listed in that table; D and trimming were resolved from the DNA. The repertoire includes 300,000 to 400,000 clones, 88% of them detected once, and about 7.3% sits in the top ten.

The TCR was taken from a woman aged 70-85 years with COVID-19, enrolled during active disease. Sample: peripheral blood. The chain links TRBV6-5 to TRBJ2-1; tentatively, D is TRBD1 (6 bases). Here the CDR3 DNA reads TGTGCCACCATACAGGGTAGATCCTACAATGAGCAGTTCTTC. Amino acid sequence: CATIQGRSYNEQFF.